This T cell receptor beta chain is from a study of T cells after yellow fever vaccination. General study points: The booster saw the reappearance of most primary-vaccination clones (approximately 96% CD4, less than 90% CD8).

Germline V gives CDR1 DFQATT, CDR2 SNEGSKA (reference sequence). The CDR3 is 14 residues long. Between the trimmed V and J ends, which lost 4 bases and 7 bases, there was a span of 14 bases. Researchers made TCR cDNA using 5'RACE template switching, and this step added a universal primer site and UMIs. TCRdb itself ran the 5' RACE reads through MiXCR, one entry per CDR3 protein. The repertoire includes 310,000 or so distinct CDR3 sequences, around 7% of them detected once, and over 15% sits in the top ten. This clonotype was observed a handful of times. Antigen unknown. This TCR came from a young man who received the YFV17D yellow fever vaccine. This chain joins TRBV20-1 and TRBJ1-6; D possibly corresponds to TRBD1 (5 bases). Specimen: PBMCs, collected roughly 45 days after the first yellow fever vaccination. CDR3 DNA sequence: TGCAGTGCTACCCCCGGGACCCAAAATTCACCCCTCCACTTT. Its protein product is CSATPGTQNSPLHF.